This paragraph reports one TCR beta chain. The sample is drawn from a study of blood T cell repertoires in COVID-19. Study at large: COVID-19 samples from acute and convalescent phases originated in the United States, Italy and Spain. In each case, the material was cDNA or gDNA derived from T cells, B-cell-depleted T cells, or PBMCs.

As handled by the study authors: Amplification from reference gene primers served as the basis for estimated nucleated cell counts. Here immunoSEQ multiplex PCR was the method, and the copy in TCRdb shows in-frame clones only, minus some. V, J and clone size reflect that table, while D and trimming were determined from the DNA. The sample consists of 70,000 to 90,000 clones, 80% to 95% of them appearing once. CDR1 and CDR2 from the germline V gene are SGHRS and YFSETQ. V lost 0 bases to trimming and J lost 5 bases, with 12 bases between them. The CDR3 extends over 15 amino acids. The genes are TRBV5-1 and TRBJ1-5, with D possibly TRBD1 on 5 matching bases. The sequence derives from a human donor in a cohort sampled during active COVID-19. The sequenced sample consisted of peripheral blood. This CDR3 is CASSLGLSGDQPQHF. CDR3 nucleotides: TGCGCCAGCAGCTTGGGCCTTTCGGGGGATCAGCCCCAGCATTTT.